Described below is a single T cell receptor beta chain sequence and its context. From germline, CDR1 is SGHNT and CDR2 YYREEE (reference sequence). Germline trimming cut 4 bases from V and 5 bases from J; bases unmatched to any gene: 4. The CDR3 spans 15 residues. Naive CD8 cells, CD45RO-negative and positively selected for CCR7, excluded terminally differentiated effector memory CD45RA+ cells. The sample originates from a study of shared clonotypes between healthy human individuals. Researchers divided each subset's genomic DNA evenly across several immunoSEQ plates. TCRdb's table, derived via immunoSEQ multiplex PCR, lists solely in-frame clones and lacks some. The profile shows roughly 1,800,000 clones, about 95% of them singletons.

The source material was naive CD8+ T cells sorted from blood. The sequence was obtained from a young man in good health. The chain carries TRBV5-4 and TRBJ2-2, with 11 bases aligning to TRBD1. The CDR3, as DNA: TGTGCCAGCAGCCAGGACAGGGGGCAAACCGGGGAGCTGTTTTTT. This sequence encodes CASSQDRGQTGELFF.